Following are 26 T cell receptor beta chains from one sample sequenced in a study of T cell responses to AZD1222 COVID-19 vaccine. Libraries were prepared by immunoSEQ multiplex PCR; TCRdb keeps only in-frame clonotypes and omits some of them. The data contain 140,000 to 150,000 clones, 80% to 90% of them singletons. This specimen consisted of peripheral blood, obtained on day 0 of AZD1222 vaccination. Receptors originate from an adult in good health.

The V and J genes are TRBV7-9 and TRBJ1-2; D unresolved. V dropped 3 bases and J dropped 2 bases, with 13 bases sitting between them. The CDR3 length is 15 residues. Germline V lookup: CDR1 SEHNR, CDR2 FQNEAQ (reference sequence). CDR3: CASSFGQSSNYGYTF. The CDR3 DNA follows: TGTGCCAGCAGCTTCGGCCAGTCAAGCAACTATGGCTACACCTTC.

The chain employs TRBV28 and TRBJ1-5; D may be TRBD1 (5 bases). The germline V gene has CDR1 MDHEN and CDR2 SYDVKM. V lost 5 bases to trimming and J lost 3 bases, with 17 bases between them. The CDR3 runs 16 residues. CDR3 bases: TGTGCCAGCAGTGGAATTGGGGCGGCTCACAATCAGCCCCAGCATTTT. Translated: CASSGIGAAHNQPQHF.

This chain connects TRBV5-5 to TRBJ2-1; 9 bases map to TRBD2. J was trimmed by 4 bases and V by 3 bases; bases with no gene match: 8. The CDR3 loop spans 16 amino acids. From germline, CDR1 is SGHKS and CDR2 YYEKEE (reference sequence). The CDR3, as DNA: TGTGCCAGCAGCTCTTTAGCGGGAGAAGGTTACAATGAGCAGTTCTTC. It encodes CASSSLAGEGYNEQFF.

This clone was observed a single time. This rearrangement joins TRBV19 to TRBJ1-4, with 7 positions matching TRBD1. J was trimmed by 6 bases and V by 4 bases; bases with no gene match: 5. CDR1 and CDR2 (germline): LNHDA, SQIVND (reference sequence). The length of the CDR3 is 14 residues. In DNA, the CDR3 is TGTGCCAGTAGTAAGGGACAGCGGCATGAAAAACTGTTTTTT. Translated: CASSKGQRHEKLFF. The full variable domain, rest sourced from reference TRBV19 and TRBJ1-4, is DGGITQSPKYLFRKEGQNVTLSCEQNLNHDAMYWYRQDPGQGLRLIYYSQIVNDFQKGDIAEGYSVSREKKESFPLTVTSAQKNPTAFYLCASSKGQRHEKLFFGSGTQLSVL.

The chain uses TRBV19 and TRBJ2-5; no reliable D call. Trimming took off 4 bases at V and 4 bases at J, with 13 bases between the two ends. The CDR3 is 14 amino acids. In germline, CDR1 is LNHDA, CDR2 SQIVND (reference sequence). For the CDR3, the DNA is TGTGCCAGTAGTACCAACGCAGTTGTAGAGACCCAGTACTTC. Residues: CASSTNAVVETQYF.

CDR3 in amino acids: CASSSGGLKETQYF. The DNA of the CDR3 is TGTGCCAGCAGCTCTGGGGGGCTGAAGGAGACCCAGTACTTC. This rearrangement joins TRBV5-4 to TRBJ2-5; either TRBD1 or TRBD2 may supply D (6 bases each). Trimming stripped 3 bases from V and 5 bases from J, with 14 bases between. This CDR3 has 14 amino acids. The germline V gene encodes CDR1 SGHNT and CDR2 YYREEE (reference sequence).

This sequence joins TRBV5-1 and TRBJ1-2; 9 bases map to TRBD1. Germline trimming cut 4 bases from V and 5 bases from J; bases unmatched to any gene: 6. This CDR3 is 14 amino acids long. Germline CDR1 reads SGHRS; CDR2 reads YFSETQ. The CDR3 sequence: CASSPGQGTYGYTF. The CDR3 bases are TGCGCCAGCAGCCCAGGACAGGGGACATATGGCTACACCTTC. Combining the CDR3 with reference TRBV5-1 and TRBJ1-2 gives the whole variable domain KAGVTQTPRYLIKTRGQQVTLSCSPISGHRSVSWYQQTPGQGLQFLFEYFSETQRNKGNFPGRFSGRQFSNSRSEMNVSTLELGDSALYLCASSPGQGTYGYTFGSGTRLTVV.

The CDR3 here is CASSLGQGALGNEKLFF. CDR3 sequence (DNA): TGTGCCAGCAGCCTAGGACAGGGGGCCCTGGGTAATGAAAAACTGTTTTTT. The J gene is TRBJ1-4, the V gene TRBV7-2; 11 nucleotides match TRBD1. Germline trimming cut 5 bases from V and 4 bases from J; bases unmatched to any gene: 9. Germline CDR1 and CDR2: SGHTA and FQGNSA. This CDR3 has 17 residues.

The V call is TRBV6-2 or TRBV6-3, the J call TRBJ2-2, with D unresolved. The CDR3 totals 15 residues. Trimming took 4 bases from V and 1 from J, leaving 10 bases between them. The germline V gene has CDR1 MNHEY and CDR2 SVGEGT. The CDR3 region is CASSSNWGNTGELFF. The CDR3 DNA reads as TGTGCCAGCAGTTCGAACTGGGGGAACACCGGGGAGCTGTTTTTT.

The V call is TRBV10-1, the J call TRBJ2-1; no definite D call. CDR1 and CDR2 (germline): WNHNN, SYGVQD (reference sequence). The length of the CDR3 is 14 residues. V shed 3 bases and J shed 0 bases, with 6 bases lying between them. CDR3 nucleotide sequence: TGCGCCAGCAGTGACGGCAACTCCTACAATGAGCAGTTCTTC. It yields the protein CASSDGNSYNEQFF.

This chain uses TRBV5-4 with TRBJ2-5; 7 bases line up with TRBD2. V was clipped by 1 base and J by 4 bases; unmatched bases: 7. The CDR3 runs 15 residues. The germline CDR1 and CDR2 sequences are SGHNT and YYREEE (reference sequence). In DNA, the CDR3 is TGTGCCAGCAGCTTGAATGCGGGAGTAAGAGAGACCCAGTACTTC. It codes for CASSLNAGVRETQYF.

The chain's CDR3 is CASSFVGGSYNEQFF. The CDR3 DNA follows: TGTGCCAGCAGTTTTGTGGGGGGCTCCTACAATGAGCAGTTCTTC. The chain joins TRBV27 to TRBJ2-1, with TRBD2 as a possible D gene (6 bases). V was trimmed by 3 bases and J by 0 bases, leaving 9 bases between them. CDR3 length equals 15 residues. The germline V gene encodes CDR1 MNHEY and CDR2 SMNVEV (reference sequence).

V gene TRBV7-9 combines with J gene TRBJ1-2; 8 bases map to TRBD1. The ends lost 1 base at V and 0 bases at J; junction bases unmatched: 7. The CDR3 sequence is 17 residues long. CDR1 and CDR2 from the germline V gene are SEHNR and FQNEAQ (reference sequence). The chain's CDR3 is CASSLGRYRGANYGYTF. CDR3 nucleotides: TGTGCCAGCAGCTTAGGGAGATACAGGGGGGCTAACTATGGCTACACCTTC.

V gene TRBV12-5 combines with J gene TRBJ2-7; possible D gene TRBD1, 6 bases. The CDR3 contains 14 residues. Germline V CDR1 and CDR2: LGHNT, FRNRAP. V was pared by 8 bases and J by 3 bases, with 17 bases between. In DNA form, the CDR3 reads TGTGCTAGTTCACGGCCAGGGGTACACTACGAGCAGTACTTC. Translated, it gives CASSRPGVHYEQYF.

This clone appeared a few times. The V gene is TRBV25-1, the J gene TRBJ1-5, with 8 bases identical to TRBD1. Germline CDR1 reads MGHDK; CDR2 reads SYGVNS. This CDR3 is 15 amino acids long. Germline trimming cut 3 bases from V and 5 bases from J; bases unmatched to any gene: 6. DNA for the CDR3: TGTGCCAGCAGTGATCCTACACAGGGGGATCAGCCCCAGCATTTT. It is translated as CASSDPTQGDQPQHF.

V usage is TRBV28 and J usage is TRBJ1-2; D not resolved. Between the trimmed V and J ends, which lost 6 bases and 5 bases, there was a span of 13 bases. Germline CDR1 MDHEN, CDR2 SYDVKM. This CDR3 spans 13 amino acids. For the CDR3, the DNA is TGTGCCAGCAGCTGGGCGGGTGGGTATGGCTACACCTTC. This encodes CASSWAGGYGYTF.

The chain couples TRBV18 to TRBJ2-5, with D hard to call. This CDR3 spans 13 amino acids. Germline loops: CDR1 KGHSH, CDR2 LQKENI. Trimming shortened V by 5 bases and J by 5 bases, and 12 bases separated the two germline ends. The CDR3 reads CASSEVARETQYF. The CDR3, as DNA: TGTGCCAGCTCAGAGGTAGCTCGGGAGACCCAGTACTTC.

The chain couples TRBV7-8 to TRBJ2-1, with D uncertain. CDR3 length equals 13 residues. Deletions cut 2 bases from V and 4 bases from J, with 6 bases between. CDR1 SGHVS and CDR2 FQNEAQ come from the germline V gene. The CDR3 region is CASSLREYNEQFF. CDR3 DNA: TGTGCCAGCAGCTTAAGAGAATACAATGAGCAGTTCTTC.

The gene calls are TRBV19 and TRBJ1-2, with 9 bases lining up with TRBD1. This CDR3 spans 14 amino acids. CDR1 is LNHDA, CDR2 SQIVND, per germline (reference sequence). J gave up 3 bases and V 3 bases, and 2 bases lay outside the gene matches. The CDR3: CASSIGQGHYGYTF. The CDR3 DNA sequence: TGTGCCAGTAGTATTGGACAGGGGCACTATGGCTACACCTTC.

Regarding this clone: In the same sample, other DNA sequences code for this CDR3. The CDR3 coding sequence is TGCGCCAGCAGCTTAACAGGCGCAAACTATGGCTACACCTTC. It specifies CASSLTGANYGYTF. The genes are TRBV5-1 and TRBJ1-2; maybe TRBD1 (5 bases). Germline CDR1 and CDR2: SGHRS and YFSETQ. Trimming stripped 2 bases from V and 2 bases from J, with 10 bases between. The CDR3 has 14 residues. Full variable domain (rest looked up from reference TRBV5-1 and TRBJ1-2): KAGVTQTPRYLIKTRGQQVTLSCSPISGHRSVSWYQQTPGQGLQFLFEYFSETQRNKGNFPGRFSGRQFSNSRSEMNVSTLELGDSALYLCASSLTGANYGYTFGSGTRLTVV.

The chain has TRBV25-1 and TRBJ1-2, with D unclear. Germline CDR1 MGHDK, CDR2 SYGVNS. V lost 2 bases and J lost 8, with 24 bases in between. This CDR3 contains 17 residues. CDR3 bases: TGTGCCAGCAGTGAAGTAGGAGGATCGAAGTATTTGGGCGGCTACACCTTC. Its protein is CASSEVGGSKYLGGYTF.

In this sample, this clone turned up a few times. This chain links TRBV4-3 with TRBJ1-6, with 7 bases lining up with TRBD1. Losses at the gene ends were 6 bases for V and 6 bases for J; bases not matched to a gene: 11. Germline CDR1 is LGHNA and CDR2 is YSLEER. The CDR3 is 16 amino acids. CDR3 nucleotide sequence: TGCGCCAGCAGTGAGGGAAGACAGGGACGTAATTCACCCCTCCACTTT. It yields the protein CASSEGRQGRNSPLHF.

The chain recombines TRBV19 with TRBJ1-6; D remains unclear. The CDR3 has 14 amino acids. Trimming shortened V by 3 bases and J by 10 bases, and 13 bases separated the two germline ends. CDR1 and CDR2 (germline): LNHDA, SQIVND (reference sequence). CDR3: CASSMPGEGSPLHF. In DNA form, the CDR3 reads TGTGCCAGTAGTATGCCAGGCGAAGGATCACCCCTCCACTTT. Based on the CDR3 plus reference TRBV19 and TRBJ1-6, the full variable domain is DGGITQSPKYLFRKEGQNVTLSCEQNLNHDAMYWYRQDPGQGLRLIYYSQIVNDFQKGDIAEGYSVSREKKESFPLTVTSAQKNPTAFYLCASSMPGEGSPLHFGNGTRLTVT.

This sequence joins TRBV12-3 or TRBV12-4 and TRBJ1-1, with D possibly TRBD1 on 5 matching bases. V was trimmed by 1 base and J by 4 bases, leaving 7 bases between them. This CDR3 contains 13 residues. CDR3 region: CASSLGGGTEAFF. In DNA, the CDR3 is TGTGCCAGCAGTTTAGGGGGGGGCACTGAAGCTTTCTTT.

V is TRBV6-6 and J is TRBJ1-4, with 10 bases fitting TRBD1. CDR1 is MNHNY and CDR2 is SVGAGI in the germline V gene (reference sequence). The CDR3 has 15 residues. V was pared by 6 bases and J by 7 bases, with 8 bases of the junction left unmatched. The CDR3 region has the DNA TGTGCCAGCAGACCCGGGACAGGGGATGCTGAAAAACTGTTTTTT. Translated: CASRPGTGDAEKLFF.

A single count supports this clone. This sequence joins TRBV10-3 and TRBJ2-1; D ambiguous. V was shortened by 4 bases and J by 6 bases, with 7 bases between the two germline ends. This CDR3 region has 12 residues. Germline V gene sequence: CDR1 ENHRY, CDR2 SYGVKD. The CDR3 sequence: CAISGTGNEQFF. The CDR3 bases are TGTGCCATCAGTGGAACGGGCAATGAGCAGTTCTTC.